The present T cell receptor (beta chain) was sequenced within a study of T cell clonality in common variable immunodeficiency. Points from the study as a whole: Compared with controls, CVID subjects had fewer shared TCRbeta clones. CVID subjects had higher TCRbeta clonality than healthy controls, most marked in about a third. Fewer deletions and N-nucleotide insertions were reportedly seen in common variable immunodeficiency TCR beta sequences.

The table came from immunoSEQ multiplex PCR; TCRdb's copy has only in-frame clones and leaves some out. The table lists under 25,000 clones, with no singletons. Caucasian heritage predominated among both patients and controls. The V gene's germline CDR1 is SGHTA and CDR2 FQGTGA. The ends lost 5 bases at V and 4 bases at J; junction bases unmatched: 12. CDR3 length equals 18 residues. This clone was seen a handful of times. Its antigen is as yet unknown. Sequencing ends 3 residues short of the CDR3 end; the germline J gene provides the rest. Sequenced: peripheral blood mononuclear cells. The clonotype comes from a human donor with common variable immunodeficiency. The chain uses TRBV7-3 and TRBJ2-3; TRBD2 matches 13 bases. The CDR3 bases that were read are TGTGCCAGCAGCCCCCTTCCCCAGACTAGCGGGAGGTCAGATACG. Residues: CASSPLPQTSGRSDT. The entire CDR3 is CASSPLPQTSGRSDTQYF.